What follows describes a single T cell receptor beta chain. The data derive from a study of CD8+ T cells in alopecia areata. Extracted RNA was reverse transcribed, and the resulting cDNA served as sequencing template. The protocol was immunoSEQ multiplex PCR, while the TCRdb copy is restricted to in-frame clones and leaves out a portion. The sample shows 90,000 to 130,000 clones, roughly 59% of them seen only once. Per the germline V gene, CDR1 is SEHNR and CDR2 is FQNEAQ (reference sequence). V lost 4 bases and J 7 bases, leaving 11 bases between the germline ends. There are 13 residues in the CDR3. The chain joins TRBV7-9 to TRBJ1-5; D gene uncertain. The specimen was CD8+ T cells sorted from blood. The clonotype originates from a human donor in good health. CDR3 DNA sequence: TGTGCCAGCAGCTCCGGCAGTACGCAGCCCCAGCATTTT. It yields the protein CASSSGSTQPQHF.